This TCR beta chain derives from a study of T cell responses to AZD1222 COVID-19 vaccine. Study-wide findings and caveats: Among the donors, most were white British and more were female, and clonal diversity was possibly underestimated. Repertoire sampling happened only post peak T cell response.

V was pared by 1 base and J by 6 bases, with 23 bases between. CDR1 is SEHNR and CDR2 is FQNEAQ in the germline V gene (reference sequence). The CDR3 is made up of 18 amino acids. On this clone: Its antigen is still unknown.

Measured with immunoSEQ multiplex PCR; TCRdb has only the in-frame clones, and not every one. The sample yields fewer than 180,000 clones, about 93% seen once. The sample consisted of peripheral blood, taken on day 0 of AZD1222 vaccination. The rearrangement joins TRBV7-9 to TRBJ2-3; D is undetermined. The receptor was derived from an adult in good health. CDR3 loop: CASSLGSFGPGTYDTQYF. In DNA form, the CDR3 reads TGTGCCAGCAGCTTAGGATCGTTCGGCCCCGGTACCTACGATACGCAGTATTTT.